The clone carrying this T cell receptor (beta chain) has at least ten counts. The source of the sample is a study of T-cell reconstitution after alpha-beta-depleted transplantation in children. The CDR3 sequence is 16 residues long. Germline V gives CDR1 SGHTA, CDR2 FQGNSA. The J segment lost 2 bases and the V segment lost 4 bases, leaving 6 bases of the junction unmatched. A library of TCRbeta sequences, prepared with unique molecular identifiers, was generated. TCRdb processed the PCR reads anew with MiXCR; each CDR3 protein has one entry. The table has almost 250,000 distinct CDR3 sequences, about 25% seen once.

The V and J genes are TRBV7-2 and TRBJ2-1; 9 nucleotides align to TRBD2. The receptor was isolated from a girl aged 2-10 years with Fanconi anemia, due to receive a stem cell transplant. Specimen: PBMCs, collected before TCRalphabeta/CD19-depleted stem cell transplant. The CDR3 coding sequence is TGTGCCAGCAGCTCTTTTAGCGGGGGACCCTACAATGAGCAGTTCTTC. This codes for CASSSFSGGPYNEQFF.